Listed below are T cell receptor beta chains from one sample, sequenced in a study of blood T cell repertoires in COVID-19. Sequenced by immunoSEQ multiplex PCR; TCRdb stores in-frame clones only, minus some. Altogether under 450,000 clones are present, roughly nine tenths being singletons, with the ten largest covering about 0.86%. The specimen was PBMCs or T cells enriched from blood (not recorded which). The source is a woman aged 40-49 years who had been exposed to COVID-19. Each CDR3 is given with its conserved first and last residue. A D gene is named only where the DNA matches it firmly. The listing skips clone size in some rows; elsewhere it reads once, few, many or a size class.

D gene	CDR3 length	V gene	J gene	clone size	CDR3 protein	CDR3 DNA
-	14	TRBV30	TRBJ1-1	-	CAWSAQTMNTEAFF	TGTGCCTGGAGTGCCCAGACAATGAACACTGAAGCTTTCTTT
TRBD1	14	TRBV18	TRBJ1-2	-	CASSLNSGGEGYTF	TGTGCCAGCTCACTTAACTCAGGGGGCGAGGGCTACACCTTC
-	15	TRBV2	TRBJ1-1	-	CASSANRVLNTEAFF	TGTGCCAGCAGTGCAAACCGCGTTCTGAACACTGAAGCTTTCTTT
-	13	TRBV27	TRBJ1-2	-	CASTLGQNYGYTF	TGTGCCAGCACCCTCGGACAGAACTATGGCTACACCTTC
-	13	TRBV2	TRBJ1-1	once	CASSAQGRTEAFF	TGTGCCAGCAGTGCCCAGGGAAGGACTGAAGCTTTCTTT
-	12	TRBV6-1	TRBJ1-2	many	CASSEVGGSYTF	TGTGCCAGCAGTGAAGTTGGGGGGAGCTACACCTTC
TRBD1	14	TRBV2	TRBJ1-6	-	CASSYDRGNSPLHF	TGTGCCAGCAGTTACGACAGGGGCAATTCACCCCTCCACTTT
TRBD1	14	TRBV19	TRBJ1-4	-	CASSRDRGNEKLFF	TGTGCCAGTAGCCGAGACAGGGGGAATGAAAAACTGTTTTTT
-	17	TRBV5-1	TRBJ1-6	-	CASSLGGRGTYNSPLHF	TGCGCCAGCAGCTTGGGCGGCAGGGGCACCTATAATTCACCCCTCCACTTT
-	14	TRBV14	TRBJ1-1	once	CASSRQIRSTEAFF	TGTGCCAGCAGCCGTCAAATTCGGAGTACTGAAGCTTTCTTT
-	17	TRBV15	TRBJ1-2	-	CATSRDLGALPGNGYTF	TGTGCCACCAGCAGAGATCTAGGGGCCCTCCCAGGGAACGGCTACACCTTC
-	11	TRBV6-5	TRBJ1-1	few	CASNLNTEAFF	TGTGCCAGCAACTTGAACACTGAAGCTTTCTTT
TRBD2	14	TRBV2	TRBJ2-2	-	CATQLAANTGELFF	TGTGCCACACAACTAGCGGCGAACACCGGGGAGCTGTTTTTT
-	15	TRBV29-1	TRBJ2-1	-	CSVAVGPGLANEQFF	-
TRBD1	16	TRBV3-1/TRBV3-2	TRBJ1-5	once	CASSLSGQGVHQPQHF	TGTGCCAGCAGCCTATCGGGACAGGGGGTCCATCAGCCCCAGCATTTT
-	12	TRBV7-9	TRBJ1-1	-	CASSPQGTEAFF	TGTGCCAGCAGTCCCCAGGGCACTGAAGCTTTCTTT
TRBD2	15	TRBV4-2	TRBJ2-1	few	CASSQDPGGYNEQFF	TGTGCCAGCAGCCAAGATCCGGGAGGGTACAATGAGCAGTTCTTC
TRBD1	15	TRBV4-1	TRBJ1-2	-	CASSQADRNNYGYTF	TGCGCCAGCAGCCAAGCGGACAGGAATAACTATGGCTACACCTTC
TRBD1	15	TRBV9	TRBJ1-1	-	CASSVELGQGTEAFF	TGTGCCAGCAGCGTAGAATTGGGACAGGGAACTGAAGCTTTCTTT
TRBD1	15	TRBV12-5	TRBJ1-2	-	CASGTQGVGPYGYTF	TGTGCTAGTGGTACGCAGGGGGTTGGACCCTATGGCTACACCTTC
TRBD2	19	TRBV7-3	TRBJ2-1	once	CASSWRTSGGRSSYNEQFF	TGTGCCAGCAGCTGGCGGACTAGCGGGGGGCGTAGCTCCTACAATGAGCAGTTCTTC
TRBD1	13	TRBV2	TRBJ1-2	-	CASREDRVIGYTF	TGTGCCAGCAGGGAGGACAGGGTTATAGGCTACACCTTC
TRBD2	16	TRBV30	TRBJ2-2	-	CAWSVVAGINTGELFF	TGTGCCTGGAGTGTGGTAGCGGGGATCAACACCGGGGAGCTGTTTTTT
-	15	TRBV5-8	TRBJ1-4	-	CASSSRGVSNEKLFF	TGTGCCAGCAGCTCCCGGGGGGTCTCTAATGAAAAACTGTTTTTT
-	15	TRBV11-2	TRBJ1-5	-	CASSLHQSSNQPQHF	TGTGCCAGCAGCTTACACCAGTCTTCCAATCAGCCCCAGCATTTT
-	17	TRBV5-4	TRBJ1-1	-	CASSLVWRSVMRTEAFF	TGTGCCAGCAGCTTGGTCTGGAGGTCGGTCATGCGGACTGAAGCTTTCTTT
TRBD1	14	TRBV10-3	TRBJ1-4	-	CATQPGQSNEKLFF	TGTGCCACCCAACCGGGACAGAGTAATGAAAAACTGTTTTTT
TRBD1	15	TRBV5-1	TRBJ2-7	-	CASSLAGTGAYEQYF	TGCGCCAGCAGCTTGGCCGGGACAGGCGCCTACGAGCAGTACTTC
TRBD1	15	TRBV18	TRBJ2-1	-	CASSAGTGPYNEQFF	TGTGCCAGCTCGGCCGGGACAGGGCCTTACAATGAGCAGTTCTTC
-	15	TRBV7-2	TRBJ2-3	-	CASSLVRLVKDTQYF	TGTGCCAGCAGCTTAGTGAGACTAGTAAAGGATACGCAGTATTTT
TRBD1	14	TRBV5-4	TRBJ2-5	-	CASRLTGAQETQYF	TGTGCCAGCAGACTTACAGGGGCGCAAGAGACCCAGTACTTC
-	13	TRBV14	TRBJ2-1	-	CASSPTVYNEQFF	TGTGCCAGCAGCCCGACAGTCTACAATGAGCAGTTCTTC
TRBD1	13	TRBV2	TRBJ1-2	-	CASSRDSLYGYTF	TGTGCCAGCTCTCGGGACAGTTTATATGGCTACACCTTC
-	16	TRBV27	TRBJ2-1	-	CASRTGGGRIQNEQFF	TGTGCCAGCAGGACCGGGGGCGGGAGAATACAGAATGAGCAGTTCTTC
-	16	TRBV7-9	TRBJ1-5	few	CASSLGGGASNQPQHF	TGTGCCAGCAGCTTAGGAGGGGGGGCTAGCAATCAGCCCCAGCATTTT
TRBD2	14	TRBV7-2	TRBJ2-3	-	CASSFLAGGDTQYF	TGTGCCAGCAGCTTCCTAGCGGGGGGGGATACGCAGTATTTT
-	13	TRBV7-3	TRBJ2-3	-	CASSPPHTDTQYF	TGTGCCAGCAGCCCCCCCCACACAGATACGCAGTATTTT
TRBD1	15	TRBV12-5	TRBJ2-3	-	CASATGTGTPDTQYF	TGTGCTAGTGCCACCGGGACAGGGACCCCAGATACGCAGTATTTT
-	16	TRBV18	TRBJ1-4	-	CASSPLMTGGNQKLFF	TGTGCCAGCTCACCACTAATGACAGGTGGTAATCAAAAACTGTTTTTT
-	15	TRBV6-5	TRBJ1-5	-	CASKRTGSGDQPQHF	TGTGCCAGCAAAAGAACAGGGAGTGGGGATCAGCCCCAGCATTTT
TRBD2	17	TRBV27	TRBJ2-1	-	CASSLYQLAGGANEQFF	TGTGCCAGCAGTTTATACCAACTAGCGGGAGGGGCGAATGAGCAGTTCTTC
-	15	TRBV11-2	TRBJ1-2	-	CASSRLEGRSDGYTF	TGTGCCAGCAGCCGCCTGGAGGGGCGATCAGATGGCTACACCTTC
TRBD1	15	TRBV7-9	TRBJ1-5	-	CASSSGQGVNQPQHF	TGTGCCAGCAGCTCGGGACAGGGGGTTAATCAGCCCCAGCATTTT
TRBD1	16	TRBV3-1/TRBV3-2	TRBJ1-2	-	CASSQWTGLPNYGYTF	TGTGCCAGCAGCCAGTGGACAGGCTTACCTAACTATGGCTACACCTTC
TRBD1	14	TRBV19	TRBJ1-4	-	CASGQDRDHEKLFF	TGTGCCAGCGGTCAGGACAGGGATCATGAAAAACTGTTTTTT
TRBD1	16	TRBV2	TRBJ1-1	-	CASRLPPTGGRGEAFF	TGTGCCAGCAGACTCCCCCCTACAGGGGGCCGGGGTGAAGCTTTCTTT
TRBD1	16	TRBV9	TRBJ1-1	many	CASSPRTGLMNTEAFF	TGTGCCAGCAGCCCCCGGACAGGCCTCATGAACACTGAAGCTTTCTTT
-	15	TRBV10-3	TRBJ2-3	-	CAISDGLAGTDTQYF	TGTGCCATCAGTGACGGGTTAGCGGGCACAGATACGCAGTATTTT
TRBD1	14	TRBV3-1/TRBV3-2	TRBJ1-1	-	CASSTYRGGVEAFF	TGTGCCAGCAGCACATACAGGGGGGGTGTGGAAGCTTTCTTT
-	16	TRBV9	TRBJ1-3	-	CASSVASRSSGNTIYF	TGTGCCAGCAGCGTAGCCTCCCGCAGCTCTGGAAACACCATATATTTT
TRBD1	15	TRBV19	TRBJ1-5	-	CASSSRTGYNQPQHF	TGTGCCAGTAGTAGCCGGACAGGGTATAATCAGCCCCAGCATTTT